Presented here are 25 T cell receptor beta chains from one specimen sequenced in a study of T cells in Graves' hyperthyroidism and ophthalmopathy. Amplified TCR beta CDR3 regions came from RNA transcripts. In the first-round RT-PCR of the TCR CDR3, the HTBI primer set was used. TCRdb redid the calling of the multiplex PCR reads with MiXCR, one entry per CDR3 protein. Among about 300,000 distinct CDR3 sequences, about 19% were seen once, and the ten largest hold under 40%. The sequencing sample was made of blood. These receptors originate from a man aged 50-60 years with Graves' ophthalmopathy.

The table lists this clonotype with many counts. CDR3 sequence (DNA): TGTGCCTGGAGTCCTAAAGGGACTAGCGGGAGATACGAGCAGTACTTC. It translates to CAWSPKGTSGRYEQYF. This chain uses TRBV30 with TRBJ2-7; TRBD2 aligns across 14 bases. The CDR3 loop spans 16 amino acids. V gave up 2 bases and J gave up 4 bases; unmatched junction bases: 7. Germline loops: CDR1 GTSNPN, CDR2 SVGIG (reference sequence).

V and J are TRBV6-1 and TRBJ2-1, with TRBD2 as a possible D gene (5 bases). The germline V gene encodes CDR1 MNHNS and CDR2 SASEGT. V lost 3 bases and J lost 7, with 16 bases in between. CDR3 length equals 15 residues. CDR3 in DNA: TGTGCCAGCAGTGACGTCTGGACGGGGATTAATGAGCAGTTCTTC. Translated, it gives CASSDVWTGINEQFF.

The rearrangement links TRBV11-2 to TRBJ2-7, with unresolved D. This CDR3 region has 13 residues. Germline V gene sequence: CDR1 SGHAT, CDR2 FQNNGV. V was cut by 3 bases and J by 2 bases, with 8 bases left in between. The CDR3 DNA sequence: TGTGCCAGCAGCTTGATGGGAACCTACGAGCAGTACTTC. Its protein is CASSLMGTYEQYF. The full variable domain, completed using reference TRBV11-2 and TRBJ2-7, is EAGVAQSPRYKIIEKRQSVAFWCNPISGHATLYWYQQILGQGPKLLIQFQNNGVVDDSQLPKDRFSAERLKGVDSTLKIQPAKLEDSAVYLCASSLMGTYEQYFGPGTRLTVT.

This clonotype was counted only a few times. The chain uses TRBV7-9 and TRBJ2-7; D is uncertain. CDR1 SEHNR and CDR2 FQNEAQ come from the germline V gene (reference sequence). V lost 1 base and J lost 3, with 13 bases in between. CDR3 size: 15 residues. Written as DNA, the CDR3 is TGTGCCAGCAGCTTAGGCAATAGCTGGTTCTACGAGCAGTACTTC. As protein: CASSLGNSWFYEQYF.

The chain links TRBV20-1 to TRBJ1-5; TRBD1 aligns across 10 bases. The CDR3 sequence is 16 residues long. V shed 2 bases, J shed 6 bases, and the junction held 10 bases outside the gene matches. Germline V gene sequence: CDR1 DFQATT, CDR2 SNEGSKA (reference sequence). The CDR3 nucleotides read TGCAGTGCTAGATCAACCGGGACAGGGGTGGGTCAGCCCCAGCATTTT. It codes for CSARSTGTGVGQPQHF.

This clonotype was counted only a few times. V is TRBV4-1 and J is TRBJ2-3, with 8 bases lining up with TRBD2. V shed 7 bases, J shed 3 bases, and the junction held 3 bases outside the gene matches. Per the germline V gene, CDR1 is MGHRA and CDR2 is YSYEKL. This CDR3 region has 13 residues. CDR3 sequence reads: CASTERETDTQYF. The CDR3 DNA is TGCGCCAGCACTGAGCGGGAGACAGATACGCAGTATTTT.

The chain links TRBV20-1 to TRBJ1-6; no clear D gene. The V gene lost 0 bases and the J gene lost 17 bases, with 11 bases spanning the gap. Germline lookup yields CDR1 DFQATT and CDR2 SNEGSKA (reference sequence). This CDR3 comprises 11 residues. In DNA, the CDR3 is TGCAGTGCTAGAGATAAGTACCAGATCCACTTT. The encoded protein is CSARDKYQIHF.

CDR3 sequence: CSVTLTGFTEAFF. The CDR3 region has the DNA TGCAGCGTTACCTTGACAGGGTTCACTGAAGCTTTCTTT. The V gene is TRBV29-1, the J gene TRBJ1-1, with 7 bases aligning to TRBD1. With V trimmed by 5 bases and J by 4 bases, 7 bases remained unmatched. The CDR3 runs 13 residues. Looked up from germline, CDR1 is SQVTM and CDR2 is ANQGSEA. The full variable domain, rest sourced from reference TRBV29-1 and TRBJ1-1, is SAVISQKPSRDICQRGTSLTIQCQVDSQVTMMFWYRQQPGQSLTLIATANQGSEATYESGFVIDKFPISRPNLTFSTLTVSNMSPEDSSIYLCSVTLTGFTEAFFGQGTRLTVV.

This clonotype was seen a few times. The chain combines TRBV30 with TRBJ1-1; 11 bases match TRBD1. This CDR3 contains 16 residues. The germline gives CDR1 GTSNPN, CDR2 SVGIG (reference sequence). The V and J ends lost 5 bases and 1 base, in that order; junction bases with no gene match: 9. CDR3 DNA: TGTGCCTGGGGACAGGGGGCCACCACTCCGAACACTGAAGCTTTCTTT. It specifies CAWGQGATTPNTEAFF.

V usage is TRBV6-2 or TRBV6-3 and J usage is TRBJ2-6; TRBD1 or TRBD2 may be the D gene (5 bases each). The CDR3 has 18 residues. V was shortened by 8 bases and J by 2 bases, with 22 bases between the two germline ends. Germline CDR1 is MNHEY and CDR2 is SVGEGT. The DNA for the CDR3 is TGTGCCAGCTCCCCCTCCGGGACCCTCGGGACTGGGGCCAACGTCCTGACTTTC. Protein sequence: CASSPSGTLGTGANVLTF.

In regard to this clonotype: A read error may be the cause here, since a much bigger clone is one base away. The chain uses TRBV11-3 and TRBJ1-1; maybe TRBD1 (5 bases). Per the germline V gene, CDR1 is SGHNT and CDR2 is YENEEA. The CDR3 loop spans 13 amino acids. The CDR3: CASRQVKNTEASF. CDR3 sequence (DNA): TGTGCCAGCAGACAGGTGAAGAACACTGAAGCTTCCTTT.

This clonotype was found many times. The chain combines TRBV2 with TRBJ2-1; D unclear. Looked up from germline, CDR1 is SNHLY and CDR2 is FYNNEI. The V end was cut by 5 bases, the J end by 12 bases, with 17 bases between. This CDR3 is 13 amino acids long. CDR3 sequence reads: CASSSRLGPGQFF. CDR3 sequence (DNA): TGTGCCAGCAGTAGCCGACTTGGGCCCGGGCAGTTCTTC.

This clonotype was seen ten or more times. The chain links TRBV28 to TRBJ1-2; 9 nucleotides agree with TRBD1. This CDR3 comprises 15 residues. Trimming cost V 3 bases and J 8 bases; bases outside gene matches: 10. CDR1 and CDR2 from the germline V gene are MDHEN and SYDVKM. For the CDR3, the DNA is TGTGCCAGCAGTTTCAGGGACAGGGCGACCGGAGGCTACACCTTC. Translation: CASSFRDRATGGYTF.

The rearrangement uses TRBV28 and TRBJ1-5; possibly TRBD1 for D (5 bases). Trimming pared 6 bases from V and 0 bases from J, leaving 9 bases between. Germline V lookup: CDR1 MDHEN, CDR2 SYDVKM. CDR3 length: 14 residues. Here the CDR3 reads CASRSGLSNQPQHF. The CDR3 region has the DNA TGTGCCAGCAGATCGGGGCTTAGCAATCAGCCCCAGCATTTT. The entire variable domain, with the rest obtained from reference TRBV28 and TRBJ1-5, is as follows: DVKVTQSSRYLVKRTGEKVFLECVQDMDHENMFWYRQDPGLGLRLIYFSYDVKMKEKGDIPEGYSVSREKKERFSLILESASTNQTSMYLCASRSGLSNQPQHFGDGTRLSIL.

The chain employs TRBV10-3 and TRBJ2-7; 11 nucleotides match TRBD1. In germline, CDR1 is ENHRY, CDR2 SYGVKD. V lost 6 bases and J lost 7; bases outside the gene matches: 8. This CDR3 is built from 14 residues. The CDR3 coding sequence is TGTGCCATCAGCCTCGGACAGGGGGCTATAGAGCAGTACTTC. As protein: CAISLGQGAIEQYF.

This rearrangement joins TRBV19 to TRBJ2-5; D ambiguous. CDR1 is LNHDA, CDR2 SQIVND, per germline (reference sequence). The germline V and J ends were trimmed by 0 bases and 1 base, with 6 bases remaining between them. This CDR3 region has 14 residues. The DNA for the CDR3 is TGTGCCAGTAGTATAGAGTTCTCCCAAGAGACCCAGTACTTC. This gives the protein CASSIEFSQETQYF.

This clonotype has at least ten counts. The V call is TRBV24-1, the J call TRBJ2-5; 7 bases fit TRBD1. The germline V gene encodes CDR1 KGHDR and CDR2 SFDVKD. The V segment lost 0 bases and the J segment 9 bases; nucleotides outside the gene matches: 9. The CDR3 runs to 15 residues. The CDR3 region is CATSDLREGAWAQYF. DNA for the CDR3: TGTGCCACCAGTGATTTGCGAGAGGGGGCCTGGGCCCAGTACTTC.

The CDR3 DNA reads as TGCAGTGCTACCCTTACTGGGGCCCGAGATACGCAGTATTTT. Amino acids: CSATLTGARDTQYF. This chain joins TRBV20-1 and TRBJ2-3; TRBD1 is a possible D gene (5 bases). V gave up 4 bases and J gave up 5 bases, with 16 bases separating them. The V gene's germline CDR1 is DFQATT and CDR2 SNEGSKA (reference sequence). The CDR3 consists of 14 residues.

This clonotype was detected ten times or more. V gene TRBV11-3 combines with J gene TRBJ2-7; 10 bases align to TRBD1. The V segment lost 0 bases and the J segment 7 bases; nucleotides outside the gene matches: 6. This CDR3 is 15 amino acids long. Looked up from germline, CDR1 is SGHNT and CDR2 is YENEEA. CDR3 sequence (DNA): TGTGCCAGCAGCTTAGAGGGGACAGGGGATGGGGAGCAGTACTTC. It translates to CASSLEGTGDGEQYF. Combining the CDR3 with reference TRBV11-3 and TRBJ2-7 gives the whole variable domain EAGVVQSPRYKIIEKKQPVAFWCNPISGHNTLYWYLQNLGQGPELLIRYENEEAVDDSQLPKDRFSAERLKGVDSTLKIQPAELGDSAVYLCASSLEGTGDGEQYFGPGTRLTVT.

The V call is TRBV6-1, the J call TRBJ1-3, with D perhaps matching TRBD1 (5 bases). V gave up 6 bases and J gave up 1 base, with 10 bases separating them. CDR3 size: 14 residues. In germline, CDR1 is MNHNS, CDR2 SASEGT. DNA for the CDR3: TGTGCCAGCAGCCTAGGGGCATCTGGAAACACCATATATTTT. Protein: CASSLGASGNTIYF.

This clonotype was counted many times. The rearrangement joins TRBV5-1 to TRBJ1-1, with D perhaps matching TRBD1 (5 bases). Germline assignment: CDR1 SGHRS and CDR2 YFSETQ. Trimming left V 1 base short and J 5 bases short, with 6 bases between. The CDR3 is 12 amino acids. CDR3 in DNA: TGCGCCAGCAGCTTGAAGGGGACTGAAGCTTTCTTT. This translates into CASSLKGTEAFF.

The sample holds a few counts of this clonotype. The chain couples TRBV20-1 to TRBJ1-5; D not certain. V lost 7 bases, J lost 2 bases, and 9 bases lay in between. The CDR3 is 12 residues long. Germline V CDR1 and CDR2: DFQATT, SNEGSKA (reference sequence). This CDR3 reads CSVGPGNQPQHF. CDR3 nucleotides: TGCAGTGTCGGCCCCGGCAATCAGCCCCAGCATTTT.

This clonotype was seen many times. This chain connects TRBV20-1 to TRBJ2-3; a weak D match, TRBD1 (6 bases). Trimming stripped 0 bases from V and 3 bases from J, with 16 bases between. Germline V CDR1 and CDR2: DFQATT, SNEGSKA (reference sequence). The CDR3 has 16 amino acids. The CDR3 nucleotides read TGCAGTGCTAGAGATGATCTCACAGGGTTGACAGATACGCAGTATTTT. It specifies CSARDDLTGLTDTQYF.

V is TRBV11-2 and J is TRBJ2-7, with unresolved D. The germline V and J ends were trimmed by 1 base and 6 bases, with 13 bases remaining between them. The CDR3 is 14 residues long. CDR1 and CDR2 from the germline V gene are SGHAT and FQNNGV. Here the CDR3 DNA reads TGTGCCAGCAGCTTAGCACCCCAGTCCGGCGAGCAGTACTTC. As protein: CASSLAPQSGEQYF.

The chain carries TRBV24-1 and TRBJ2-6; D is perhaps TRBD1 (5 bases). Deletions cut 5 bases from V and 0 bases from J, with 13 bases between. The CDR3 extends over 17 amino acids. Germline V CDR1 and CDR2: KGHDR, SFDVKD. The DNA for the CDR3 is TGTGCCACCAGTGCCCAGGGTTTGAGCTCTGGGGCCAACGTCCTGACTTTC. It translates to CATSAQGLSSGANVLTF.